The 28 T cell receptor beta chains below were found in one sample sequenced in a study of cytomegalovirus exposure and HLA in healthy donors. PCR involved 60 Vbeta and 13 Jbeta primers. Only in-frame clones appear in the TCRdb table, and some are missing; sequencing was by immunoSEQ multiplex PCR. This table has approximately 120,000 clones, about two thirds appearing once. The sequencing sample was made of PBMCs. Source of these receptors: a woman in her sixties or seventies in good health and CMV-seropositive.

This chain links TRBV11-2 with TRBJ2-1; 9 nucleotides agree with TRBD2. Germline trimming cut 4 bases from V and 9 bases from J; bases unmatched to any gene: 13. The CDR3 length is 16 residues. CDR1 SGHAT and CDR2 FQNNGV come from the germline V gene. This CDR3 reads CASSSQSGGLVSEQFF. CDR3 sequence (DNA): TGTGCCAGCAGCTCGCAGAGCGGGGGGTTGGTCAGTGAGCAGTTCTTC.

The V call is TRBV5-4, the J call TRBJ2-3, with TRBD2 matching over 10 bases. V dropped 1 base and J dropped 4; count of bases not matched to a gene: 9. Per the germline V gene, CDR1 is SGHNT and CDR2 is YYREEE (reference sequence). The CDR3 contains 17 residues. Here the CDR3 reads CASSLRIAGGLSDTQYF. CDR3 sequence (DNA): TGTGCCAGCAGCTTGAGGATAGCGGGGGGTTTATCAGATACGCAGTATTTT.

The V call is TRBV30, the J call TRBJ2-3; 10 bases match TRBD2. CDR1 GTSNPN and CDR2 SVGIG come from the germline V gene (reference sequence). The CDR3 has 16 amino acids. V trimming: 0 bases; J trimming: 5 bases; junction bases outside the gene matches: 8. The CDR3 DNA is TGTGCCTGGAGTGTTGGAGCGGGGGGGGGCGTAGATACGCAGTATTTT. Translation: CAWSVGAGGGVDTQYF.

V is TRBV7-9 and J is TRBJ1-2; no definite D call. The CDR3 consists of 15 residues. Between the trimmed V and J ends, which lost 0 bases and 7 bases, there was a span of 15 bases. Germline V gene data show CDR1 as SEHNR and CDR2 as FQNEAQ (reference sequence). DNA for the CDR3: TGTGCCAGCAGCTTAGCGCAAGGCGGGGTCTGTGGCTACACCTTC. This codes for CASSLAQGGVCGYTF.

This rearrangement joins TRBV27 to TRBJ2-5; 8 nucleotides align to TRBD2. V trimming: 10 bases; J trimming: 4 bases; junction bases outside the gene matches: 11. This CDR3 region has 14 residues. Germline CDR1 reads MNHEY; CDR2 reads SMNVEV (reference sequence). CDR3 sequence (DNA): TGTGCCACGGGTGGACGCGGGGGGAGAGAGACCCAGTACTTC. This codes for CATGGRGGRETQYF.

This clone occurred a few times. The chain links TRBV6-1 to TRBJ1-5; D gene uncertain. This CDR3 contains 16 residues. CDR1 MNHNS and CDR2 SASEGT come from the germline V gene. Between the trimmed V and J ends, which lost 0 bases and 3 bases, there was a span of 12 bases. The CDR3 loop is CASSEAAVNYNQPQHF. The CDR3 bases are TGTGCCAGCAGTGAAGCGGCGGTCAACTACAATCAGCCCCAGCATTTT.

The V gene is TRBV30, the J gene TRBJ1-3, with 7 bases identical to TRBD1. After removal of 1 base from V and 3 bases from J, the junction contained 12 bases not matched to a gene. CDR1 and CDR2 from the germline V gene are GTSNPN and SVGIG (reference sequence). CDR3 size: 17 residues. The CDR3 nucleotides are TGTGCCTGGAGTGGGCCTTACAGGGGTTCGAGTGGAAACACCATATATTTT. It translates to CAWSGPYRGSSGNTIYF.

This chain links TRBV10-1 with TRBJ2-2, with 7 bases lining up with TRBD1. The CDR3 consists of 14 residues. Per germline, CDR1 WNHNN and CDR2 SYGVQD (reference sequence). The V and J ends lost 8 bases and 0 bases, in that order; junction bases with no gene match: 3. As DNA, the CDR3 is TGCGCCAGCCAGGGACAGTCGAACACCGGGGAGCTGTTTTTT. Protein sequence: CASQGQSNTGELFF.

This rearrangement joins TRBV6-5 to TRBJ1-1; D unclear. Germline V gene data show CDR1 as MNHEY and CDR2 as SVGAGI. The ends were cut back, 2 bases at V and 2 bases at J, with 6 bases in the middle. The CDR3 loop spans 13 amino acids. The CDR3 is CASSYTDNTEAFF. In DNA form, the CDR3 reads TGTGCCAGCAGTTACACAGATAACACTGAAGCTTTCTTT.

The V call is TRBV30, the J call TRBJ2-7, with 9 bases fitting TRBD1. CDR1 GTSNPN and CDR2 SVGIG come from the germline V gene (reference sequence). The CDR3 is 13 amino acids. The J segment lost 6 bases and the V segment lost 5 bases, leaving 8 bases of the junction unmatched. In DNA form, the CDR3 reads TGTGCCTGGTCGGGACAGGGCGGTTCCGAGCAGTACTTC. It yields the protein CAWSGQGGSEQYF.

The genes are TRBV19 and TRBJ1-1, with D perhaps TRBD1 (6 bases). This CDR3 contains 15 residues. Germline V gives CDR1 LNHDA, CDR2 SQIVND (reference sequence). Trimming took 5 bases from V and 3 from J, leaving 16 bases between them. The DNA for the CDR3 is TGTGCCAGTAGTCCCCGAGACCCAGGGGACACTGAAGCTTTCTTT. This gives the protein CASSPRDPGDTEAFF.

This clone was seen a single time. This chain joins TRBV30 and TRBJ1-5; the D is unclear. The CDR3 contains 14 residues. V was trimmed by 1 base and J by 4 bases, leaving 11 bases between them. The germline V gene has CDR1 GTSNPN and CDR2 SVGIG (reference sequence). CDR3 nucleotides: TGTGCCTGGAGTGCCCCGGGGATAAATCAGCCCCAGCATTTT. Its translation: CAWSAPGINQPQHF.

The J gene is TRBJ2-7, the V gene TRBV5-1; weak D call: TRBD1 (6 bases). The germline V gene encodes CDR1 SGHRS and CDR2 YFSETQ. CDR3 length equals 14 residues. V lost 0 bases and J 2 bases, leaving 9 bases between the germline ends. As DNA, the CDR3 is TGCGCCAGCAGCTTGGTGGGGGCTGCCTACGAGCAGTACTTC. Translating gives CASSLVGAAYEQYF. Looking up the rest from reference TRBV5-1 and TRBJ2-7 gives the full variable domain: KAGVTQTPRYLIKTRGQQVTLSCSPISGHRSVSWYQQTPGQGLQFLFEYFSETQRNKGNFPGRFSGRQFSNSRSEMNVSTLELGDSALYLCASSLVGAAYEQYFGPGTRLTVT.

This chain joins TRBV7-2 and TRBJ2-7; a weak D match, TRBD1 (6 bases). CDR1 is SGHTA and CDR2 is FQGNSA in the germline V gene. This CDR3 contains 14 residues. V lost 2 bases and J lost 2, with 10 bases in between. The CDR3, as DNA: TGTGCCAGCAGCTTACAGGGGCAGACCTACGAGCAGTACTTC. Residues: CASSLQGQTYEQYF.

This clone was detected only a few times. The rearrangement joins TRBV2 to TRBJ2-1, with 14 bases matching TRBD2. The CDR3 consists of 16 residues. Germline CDR1 reads SNHLY; CDR2 reads FYNNEI. The J segment lost 7 bases and the V segment lost 5 bases, leaving 7 bases of the junction unmatched. The CDR3 DNA sequence: TGTGCCAGCAGTAGGGGGACTAGCGGGGGACTAAATGAGCAGTTCTTC. Translated: CASSRGTSGGLNEQFF.

The chain recombines TRBV4-1 with TRBJ1-4; 8 bases map to TRBD1. The CDR3 covers 16 residues. Trimming at V came to 1 base and at J to 8 bases, leaving 9 bases not matched to a gene. Looked up from germline, CDR1 is MGHRA and CDR2 is YSYEKL. The CDR3, as DNA: TGCGCCAGCAGCCAAGGCCCTGGGACAGGAGGGGAAAAACTGTTTTTT. Protein sequence: CASSQGPGTGGEKLFF.

This clone was seen more than once but under ten times. This chain joins TRBV5-1 and TRBJ2-3; D unresolved. CDR3 length equals 13 residues. V was cut by 5 bases and J by 1 base, with 8 bases left in between. Germline CDR1 is SGHRS and CDR2 is YFSETQ. Here the CDR3 DNA reads TGCGCCAGCAGGGGCAAAGGCACAGATACGCAGTATTTT. It encodes CASRGKGTDTQYF.

The chain uses TRBV30 and TRBJ1-1, with D possibly being TRBD1 (5 bases). There are 15 residues in the CDR3. V dropped 0 bases and J dropped 0 bases, with 11 bases sitting between them. The germline V gene encodes CDR1 GTSNPN and CDR2 SVGIG (reference sequence). The CDR3: CAWSVHPTVNTEAFF. CDR3 sequence (DNA): TGTGCCTGGAGTGTACATCCGACAGTGAACACTGAAGCTTTCTTT.

This clone was seen a few times. The J gene is TRBJ1-4, the V gene TRBV7-9, with 7 bases fitting TRBD1. CDR1 is SEHNR and CDR2 is FQNEAQ in the germline V gene (reference sequence). This CDR3 spans 16 amino acids. V gave up 1 base and J gave up 3 bases; unmatched junction bases: 5. CDR3 protein: CASSLGGTAANEKLFF. The CDR3 DNA is TGTGCCAGCAGCTTAGGCGGGACAGCCGCTAATGAAAAACTGTTTTTT.

In its sample, this clone was seen a few times. The rearrangement links TRBV10-3 to TRBJ1-1, with 9 bases matching TRBD1. This CDR3 spans 15 amino acids. Trimming cost V 8 bases and J 1 base; bases outside gene matches: 8. Germline V CDR1 and CDR2: ENHRY, SYGVKD. The CDR3 spells CAIGDTGGRNTEAFF. CDR3 DNA: TGTGCCATCGGGGACACAGGGGGCAGGAACACTGAAGCTTTCTTT.

The V and J genes are TRBV7-8 and TRBJ1-1; no clear D. Trimming removed 9 bases at V and 3 bases at J, with 17 bases between. This CDR3 has 14 amino acids. Germline V CDR1 and CDR2: SGHVS, FQNEAQ. CDR3 in DNA: TGTGCCAGTCGGTTGAGTCGGACTGACACTGAAGCTTTCTTT. Protein product: CASRLSRTDTEAFF.

This clone turned up a few times. The chain has TRBV6-5 and TRBJ1-2; D perhaps matches TRBD1 (5 bases). This CDR3 contains 13 residues. The germline V gene encodes CDR1 MNHEY and CDR2 SVGAGI. V lost 6 bases, J lost 7 bases, and 15 bases lay in between. CDR3 in DNA: TGTGCCAGCAGAGCCGGGGGGACTCTTGGCTACACCTTC. Protein sequence: CASRAGGTLGYTF.

This clone turned up a few times. V is TRBV2 and J is TRBJ2-4, with 7 bases aligning to TRBD1. Germline CDR1 reads SNHLY; CDR2 reads FYNNEI. This CDR3 is built from 15 residues. Germline trimming cut 3 bases from V and 0 bases from J; bases unmatched to any gene: 2. The CDR3 sequence is CASSDRGPAKNIQYF. CDR3 DNA sequence: TGTGCCAGCAGTGATAGGGGGCCAGCCAAAAACATTCAGTACTTC.

This clone was found a few times. The rearrangement links TRBV7-2 to TRBJ2-1; 7 nucleotides line up with TRBD2. The CDR3 is made up of 16 amino acids. Losses at the gene ends were 0 bases for V and 2 bases for J; bases not matched to a gene: 4. Germline V gives CDR1 SGHTA, CDR2 FQGNSA. CDR3 residues: CASSLAASGAYNEQFF. CDR3 DNA: TGTGCCAGCAGCTTAGCGGCTAGCGGTGCCTACAATGAGCAGTTCTTC.

V usage is TRBV6-1 and J usage is TRBJ2-7, with TRBD1 as a possible D gene (6 bases). The CDR3 consists of 15 residues. Germline CDR1 MNHNS, CDR2 SASEGT. Trimming pared 6 bases from V and 5 bases from J, leaving 20 bases between. CDR3 sequence: CASRLTGRGTHEQYF. CDR3 sequence (DNA): TGTGCCAGCAGGCTAACGGGCAGGGGAACCCACGAGCAGTACTTC.

This clone was picked up a small number of times. The chain is built from TRBV6-6 and TRBJ2-7; 7 positions match TRBD2. Germline CDR1 is MNHNY and CDR2 is SVGAGI (reference sequence). J gave up 1 base and V 4 bases, and 4 bases lay outside the gene matches. The CDR3 has 14 amino acids. CDR3 protein: CASSSAGVSYEQYF. CDR3 in DNA: TGTGCCAGCAGTTCTGCGGGGGTGTCCTACGAGCAGTACTTC.

The CDR3 coding sequence is TGTGCCAGCCACGTCGGGGGAAACTATGGCTACACCTTC. Translated, it gives CASHVGGNYGYTF. The rearrangement links TRBV6-5 to TRBJ1-2; a weak D match, TRBD1 (5 bases). Trimming removed 8 bases at V and 2 bases at J, with 12 bases between. The germline CDR1 and CDR2 sequences are MNHEY and SVGAGI. CDR3 length equals 13 residues.

The V gene is TRBV5-5, the J gene TRBJ1-5, with a tentative D call TRBD1 (6 bases). The CDR3 sequence is 15 residues long. V lost 7 bases, J lost 6 bases, and 20 bases lay in between. CDR1 is SGHKS and CDR2 is YYEKEE in the germline V gene (reference sequence). CDR3 in DNA: TGTGCCAGCGATCCATTTGGTGGGGGCAGTCAGCCCCAGCATTTT. Protein: CASDPFGGGSQPQHF.